Below, 25 T cell receptor beta chains from the same sample are listed, as sequenced in a study of cytomegalovirus exposure and HLA in healthy donors. Sequencing was performed with immunoSEQ multiplex PCR; in TCRdb, only in-frame clones are kept and a portion is missing. The repertoire holds tens of thousands of clones, with under 95% as singletons. Input material: PBMCs. The receptors stem from a man in his late teens or twenties in good health and CMV-seronegative.

The chain carries TRBV4-2 and TRBJ2-1, with 13 bases aligning to TRBD2. This CDR3 has 16 residues. V shed 0 bases and J 8 bases; nucleotides not matched to a gene: 4. Germline-derived CDR1 and CDR2 are LGHNA and YNFKEQ. CDR3 amino acids: CASSQDWTSGSDEQFF. For the CDR3, the DNA is TGTGCCAGCAGCCAAGATTGGACTAGCGGGAGCGATGAGCAGTTCTTC.

J is TRBJ1-4 and V is TRBV6-5, with D maybe TRBD1 (6 bases). This CDR3 is 15 amino acids long. V lost 4 bases, J lost 8 bases, and 17 bases lay in between. Germline-derived CDR1 and CDR2 are MNHEY and SVGAGI. CDR3 in DNA: TGTGCCAGCAGTTCAACAGGGAAAGATAGGGAAAAACTGTTTTTT. This gives the protein CASSSTGKDREKLFF.

CDR3: CASSLAGQGDEQYF. CDR3 DNA: TGTGCCAGCAGCTTGGCCGGACAGGGTGACGAGCAGTACTTC. This chain joins TRBV5-4 and TRBJ2-7, with 8 nucleotides matching TRBD1. CDR1 SGHNT and CDR2 YYREEE come from the germline V gene (reference sequence). CDR3 length equals 14 residues. Germline trimming cut 0 bases from V and 5 bases from J; bases unmatched to any gene: 4.

The chain combines TRBV28 with TRBJ2-3, with D possibly TRBD2 on 6 matching bases. V lost 8 bases and J lost 1, with 16 bases in between. From germline, CDR1 is MDHEN and CDR2 SYDVKM. CDR3 length: 15 residues. In nucleotides, the CDR3 is TGTGCCAGCCGGGGGTTTACAGGCGGCACAGATACGCAGTATTTT. As protein: CASRGFTGGTDTQYF.

This chain joins TRBV19 and TRBJ2-1, with 9 bases identical to TRBD1. V was pared by 6 bases and J by 12 bases, with 15 bases of the junction left unmatched. CDR3 size: 15 residues. CDR1 and CDR2 (germline): LNHDA, SQIVND (reference sequence). CDR3 in amino acids: CASRVQGQGHSGQFF. In nucleotides, the CDR3 is TGTGCCAGTAGGGTCCAGGGACAGGGCCATAGTGGGCAGTTCTTC. The full variable domain, rest sourced from reference TRBV19 and TRBJ2-1, is DGGITQSPKYLFRKEGQNVTLSCEQNLNHDAMYWYRQDPGQGLRLIYYSQIVNDFQKGDIAEGYSVSREKKESFPLTVTSAQKNPTAFYLCASRVQGQGHSGQFFGPGTRLTVL.

This rearrangement joins TRBV13 to TRBJ2-3, with a tentative D call TRBD2 (5 bases). The CDR3 spans 16 residues. V was trimmed by 4 bases and J by 3 bases, leaving 17 bases between them. Germline V gene lookup returns CDR1 PRHDT and CDR2 FYEKMQ (reference sequence). The CDR3 coding sequence is TGTGCCAGCAGCTCCTCCCCCACTAGTGTTACAGATACGCAGTATTTT. Amino acid sequence: CASSSSPTSVTDTQYF.

The chain is built from TRBV5-1 and TRBJ2-7, with 10 bases fitting TRBD1. The CDR3 is 15 amino acids. V lost 4 bases to trimming and J lost 5 bases; unmatched junction nucleotides: 9. CDR1 and CDR2 (germline): SGHRS, YFSETQ. In DNA form, the CDR3 reads TGCGCCAGCAGCCCAGCCTCCGGGACAGGGGACGAGCAGTACTTC. As protein: CASSPASGTGDEQYF.

The chain employs TRBV5-1 and TRBJ1-1; no reliable D call. Deletions cut 1 base from V and 6 bases from J, with 13 bases between. Germline loops: CDR1 SGHRS, CDR2 YFSETQ. This CDR3 spans 14 amino acids. The DNA for the CDR3 is TGCGCCAGCAGCTTGAACAGCGGTGGGGCTGAAGCTTTCTTT. It translates to CASSLNSGGAEAFF. Supplemented by reference TRBV5-1 and TRBJ1-1, the full variable domain reads KAGVTQTPRYLIKTRGQQVTLSCSPISGHRSVSWYQQTPGQGLQFLFEYFSETQRNKGNFPGRFSGRQFSNSRSEMNVSTLELGDSALYLCASSLNSGGAEAFFGQGTRLTVV.

The chain is built from TRBV18 and TRBJ2-1; possibly TRBD2 for D (5 bases). V was shortened by 6 bases and J by 1 base, with 19 bases between the two germline ends. This CDR3 has 17 residues. The germline CDR1 and CDR2 sequences are KGHSH and LQKENI. In nucleotides, the CDR3 is TGTGCCAGCTCGGGCCCTTTGAGTGGAGGATCCTACAATGAGCAGTTCTTC. Translated: CASSGPLSGGSYNEQFF.

This clone was seen a single time. The chain recombines TRBV9 with TRBJ1-1, with 8 bases aligning to TRBD1. CDR1 SGDLS and CDR2 YYNGEE come from the germline V gene. The CDR3 totals 17 residues. V trimming: 4 bases; J trimming: 2 bases; junction bases outside the gene matches: 13. CDR3 nucleotide sequence: TGTGCCAGCAGCCCTTTCGTCAGGACAGGGTCAAACACTGAAGCTTTCTTT. Translating gives CASSPFVRTGSNTEAFF.

The chain links TRBV7-2 to TRBJ1-5, with 11 bases that match TRBD1. Losses at the gene ends were 4 bases for V and 8 bases for J; bases not matched to a gene: 4. This CDR3 has 14 amino acids. The germline gives CDR1 SGHTA, CDR2 FQGNSA. The DNA for the CDR3 is TGTGCCAGCAGCTCGGGGACAGGGGGGGAGCCCCAGCATTTT. This encodes CASSSGTGGEPQHF.

This clone was observed a handful of times. The gene calls are TRBV30 and TRBJ2-2; no firm D call. The ends were cut back, 2 bases at V and 6 bases at J, with 10 bases in the middle. The germline CDR1 and CDR2 sequences are GTSNPN and SVGIG (reference sequence). This CDR3 spans 13 amino acids. CDR3 residues: CAWSLMIAGELFF. CDR3 nucleotide sequence: TGTGCCTGGAGTTTAATGATAGCCGGGGAGCTGTTTTTT.

The V call is TRBV7-8, the J call TRBJ2-5; tentative D call: TRBD1 (7 bases). CDR1 is SGHVS, CDR2 FQNEAQ, per germline. The CDR3 is 15 amino acids. The V and J ends lost 5 bases and 5 bases respectively, with 18 bases between them. The CDR3 spells CASSRIGRGVETQYF. In nucleotides, the CDR3 is TGTGCCAGCAGCCGAATTGGCAGGGGGGTGGAGACCCAGTACTTC. Complete variable domain (other parts from reference TRBV7-8 and TRBJ2-5): GAGVSQSPRYKVAKRGQDVALRCDPISGHVSLFWYQQALGQGPEFLTYFQNEAQLDKSGLPSDRFFAERPEGSVSTLKIQRTQQEDSAVYLCASSRIGRGVETQYFGPGTRLLVL.

The chain links TRBV18 to TRBJ2-2, with D possibly being TRBD2 (5 bases). Germline CDR1 KGHSH, CDR2 LQKENI. V lost 3 bases and J 6 bases, leaving 17 bases between the germline ends. The CDR3 covers 16 residues. CDR3: CASSPPGKLGAGELFF. In nucleotides, the CDR3 is TGTGCCAGCTCACCCCCCGGGAAACTCGGTGCCGGGGAGCTGTTTTTT.

This sequence joins TRBV27 and TRBJ2-5; possibly TRBD2 for D (6 bases). Per the germline V gene, CDR1 is MNHEY and CDR2 is SMNVEV (reference sequence). The CDR3 length is 14 residues. With 8 bases removed from V and 0 bases from J, the gap between germline ends came to 13 bases. The CDR3 region is CASSQGGNQETQYF. The DNA of the CDR3 is TGTGCCAGCTCCCAGGGAGGTAACCAAGAGACCCAGTACTTC.

This clone occurred once. The chain joins TRBV19 to TRBJ2-7; tentatively, D is TRBD1 (6 bases). The CDR3 contains 13 residues. Germline loops: CDR1 LNHDA, CDR2 SQIVND (reference sequence). Trimming removed 5 bases at V and 2 bases at J, with 10 bases between. CDR3: CASSRDTTYEQYF. The CDR3 DNA sequence: TGTGCCAGTAGTCGGGACACTACCTACGAGCAGTACTTC.

The rearrangement joins TRBV5-1 to TRBJ2-7; TRBD1 is a possible D gene (5 bases). The CDR3 is made up of 12 amino acids. The germline V gene has CDR1 SGHRS and CDR2 YFSETQ. The germline V and J ends were trimmed by 4 bases and 3 bases, with 8 bases remaining between them. The CDR3 bases are TGCGCCAGCAGCCCGGACATCTACGAGCAGTACTTC. Its translation: CASSPDIYEQYF.

J is TRBJ1-2 and V is TRBV30; D uncertain. There are 11 residues in the CDR3. Trimming took 8 bases from V and 2 from J, leaving 9 bases between them. Germline V gene lookup returns CDR1 GTSNPN and CDR2 SVGIG (reference sequence). CDR3 sequence: CAKQVNYGYTF. Here the CDR3 DNA reads TGTGCCAAGCAGGTAAACTATGGCTACACCTTC.

The J gene is TRBJ2-7, the V gene TRBV15; 7 positions match TRBD1. CDR3 length: 14 amino acids. The germline V gene encodes CDR1 LNHNV and CDR2 YYDKDF (reference sequence). With V trimmed by 0 bases and J by 7 bases, 6 bases remained unmatched. CDR3 coding DNA: TGTGCCACCAGCAGAGAAGACAGGGTCAGGGAGCAGTACTTC. It is translated as CATSREDRVREQYF.

This clone was detected only once. The chain recombines TRBV19 with TRBJ2-7, with 8 nucleotides matching TRBD2. The J segment lost 4 bases and the V segment lost 5 bases, leaving 13 bases of the junction unmatched. The germline V gene has CDR1 LNHDA and CDR2 SQIVND (reference sequence). This CDR3 is 16 amino acids long. The CDR3 region has the DNA TGTGCCAGTAGTCCCCGGGGGGGAGGCCGATCGTACGAGCAGTACTTC. Amino acid sequence: CASSPRGGGRSYEQYF.

The chain is built from TRBV12-5 and TRBJ2-7, with D unclear. V lost 6 bases to trimming and J lost 6 bases, with 12 bases between them. Germline V gene sequence: CDR1 LGHNT, CDR2 FRNRAP. The CDR3 length is 12 residues. CDR3 DNA sequence: TGTGCTAGTGGAATACTTCTAGGCGAGCAGTACTTC. Its translation is CASGILLGEQYF.

V is TRBV10-2 and J is TRBJ2-1, with 7 nucleotides matching TRBD1. The germline V gene encodes CDR1 WSHSY and CDR2 SAAADI. The trim removed 5 bases at V and 6 bases at J, leaving 4 bases unmatched. CDR3 size: 13 residues. For the CDR3, the DNA is TGCGCCAGCAGTTGGGCAGGGGGCAATGAGCAGTTCTTC. This sequence encodes CASSWAGGNEQFF.

In its sample, this clone was seen a few times. In DNA, the CDR3 is TGTGCCAGCAGTGACATCGGGGGCGGGAGGTACTCCTACGAGCAGTACTTC. Translated: CASSDIGGGRYSYEQYF. The rearrangement links TRBV28 to TRBJ2-7; 8 bases agree with TRBD2. The CDR3 has 17 residues. The germline V gene encodes CDR1 MDHEN and CDR2 SYDVKM. V shed 5 bases and J 0 bases; nucleotides not matched to a gene: 12.

As for this clone: Germline and junction disagree at one end, which may indicate a read error. The chain recombines TRBV7-7 with TRBJ2-2, with 7 bases that match TRBD2. This CDR3 contains 15 residues. In germline, CDR1 is SSHAT, CDR2 FNYEAQ (reference sequence). The CDR3: CASSLVAGNTGELFF. CDR3 sequence (DNA): TGTGCTAGCAGCTTAGTAGCGGGGAACACCGGGGAGCTGTTTTTT. The full variable domain, completed using reference TRBV7-7 and TRBJ2-2, is GAGVSQSPRYKVTKRGQDVTLRCDPISSHATLYWYQQALGQGPEFLTYFNYEAQPDKSGLPSDRFSAERPEGSISTLTIQRTEQRDSAMYRCASSLVAGNTGELFFGEGSRLTVL.

The chain carries TRBV7-6 and TRBJ1-1; 7 nucleotides line up with TRBD1. Per germline, CDR1 SGHVS and CDR2 FNYEAQ. The CDR3 extends over 15 amino acids. The V segment lost 5 bases and the J segment 3 bases; nucleotides outside the gene matches: 9. The CDR3 region has the DNA TGTGCCAGCAGCCCGACAGGGAATGAAGACACTGAAGCTTTCTTT. It yields the protein CASSPTGNEDTEAFF.